Below, one T cell receptor beta chain is given with its context. The data are from a study of shared clonotypes between healthy human individuals. Here immunoSEQ multiplex PCR was the method, and the copy in TCRdb shows in-frame clones only, minus some. The repertoire holds around 2.5 million clones, with over 85% as singletons. This CDR3 has 15 amino acids. From germline, CDR1 is LNHNV and CDR2 YYDKDF (reference sequence). The V and J ends lost 3 bases and 7 bases, in that order; junction bases with no gene match: 7. The sequenced material came from naive CD4+ T cells from PBMCs. Subset meaning: CD45RA+ positively selected. The source of this sequence is a man aged 18 to 30 in good health. Some clones in this sample may be carry-over from other donors' samples. The chain has TRBV15 and TRBJ1-5, with 9 bases identical to TRBD1. For the CDR3, the DNA is TGTGCCACCAGCAGTGTACAGGGGGCTGGGCAGCCCCAGCATTTT. As protein: CATSSVQGAGQPQHF.